These 13 T cell receptor beta chains were sequenced from one sample in a study of blood T cells in healthy people across ages (dated by TCRdb to 2013 to 2016). Receptors were amplified or captured by 5' RACE. TCRdb records Illumina HiSeq 2500 as the sequencer. A second PCR of roughly 7 to 11 cycles was performed with a sample-barcoded 5' primer and a J-beta primer mix. TCRdb passed the public sequencing reads through fastp at Q25 and MiXCR, retaining productive beta sequences. Every CDR3 protein is listed once, alongside the most common genes and DNA of its rows. The sample table shows some 1.4 million distinct CDR3 sequences, and roughly 45% are seen once. Of the sample, around 8% falls within the top ten clones. The sequenced sample was blood. The receptor set was obtained from a woman between 18 and 29 years old in good health.

The chain uses TRBV27 and TRBJ2-7, with unresolved D. Germline V gene data show CDR1 as MNHEY and CDR2 as SMNVEV (reference sequence). The CDR3 contains 15 residues. Trimming pared 6 bases from V and 0 bases from J, leaving 15 bases between. CDR3 in DNA: TGTGCCAGCAGAAGGACGTCCATAAGCTCCTACGAGCAGTACTTC. Amino acid sequence: CASRRTSISSYEQYF.

This clonotype was picked up many times. The CDR3 nucleotides are TGCAGCGTTGGTGGTTCTGGATTTCACAATGAGCAGTTCTTC. It encodes CSVGGSGFHNEQFF. The chain joins TRBV29-1 to TRBJ2-1; D is ambiguous. Germline loops: CDR1 SQVTM, CDR2 ANQGSEA. The length of the CDR3 is 14 residues. With 4 bases removed from V and 5 bases from J, the gap between germline ends came to 15 bases.

The genes are TRBV25-1 and TRBJ2-7, with 10 positions matching TRBD2. The V gene's germline CDR1 is MGHDK and CDR2 SYGVNS. V lost 1 base to trimming and J lost 5 bases; unmatched junction nucleotides: 11. The CDR3 is 17 residues long. CDR3 region: CASSEFGGTSVYHEQYF. Here the CDR3 DNA reads TGTGCCAGCAGTGAATTTGGGGGGACTAGCGTTTACCACGAGCAGTACTTC.

This clonotype has a handful of counts. The V gene is TRBV28, the J gene TRBJ2-7, with 7 bases identical to TRBD1. J was trimmed by 3 bases and V by 10 bases; bases with no gene match: 9. This CDR3 region has 13 residues. CDR1 is MDHEN and CDR2 is SYDVKM in the germline V gene. DNA of the CDR3: TGTGCCATCCCCGGGACAGAGGACTACGAGCAGTACTTC. The encoded protein is CAIPGTEDYEQYF.

This clonotype was counted between two and nine times. The V and J genes are TRBV12-3 or TRBV12-4 and TRBJ2-7; the D gene is possibly TRBD1 (6 bases). The CDR3 has 12 residues. Trimming removed 3 bases at V and 7 bases at J, with 10 bases between. The DNA of the CDR3 is TGTGCCAGCAGTTTGACAGGCTGGGAGCAGTACTTC. Residues: CASSLTGWEQYF.

This clonotype was counted a few times. This sequence joins TRBV11-2 and TRBJ2-7, with a tentative D call TRBD2 (6 bases). Germline V gene data show CDR1 as SGHAT and CDR2 as FQNNGV. V lost 5 bases, J lost 1 base, and 18 bases lay in between. CDR3 size: 16 residues. The CDR3 region is CASSNVFGTASYEQYF. CDR3 bases: TGTGCCAGCAGCAACGTCTTCGGGACTGCATCCTACGAGCAGTACTTC.

The rearrangement joins TRBV7-2 to TRBJ1-2; D gene uncertain. The CDR3 consists of 13 residues. The V end lost 1 base, the J end lost 8 bases, and 11 bases lay between the germline ends. Germline loops: CDR1 SGHTA, CDR2 FQGNSA. The CDR3 protein is CASSLGGSVGYTF. The CDR3 DNA reads TGTGCCAGCAGCTTAGGAGGGTCCGTGGGCTACACCTTC.

The chain uses TRBV7-6 and TRBJ1-5; 8 bases line up with TRBD1. The V segment lost 3 bases and the J segment 6 bases; nucleotides outside the gene matches: 10. Per germline, CDR1 SGHVS and CDR2 FNYEAQ. The CDR3 is 16 residues long. As DNA, the CDR3 is TGTGCCAGCAGCTTCTCGGACAGGGTGGGAGGTCAGCCCCAGCATTTT. Amino acid sequence: CASSFSDRVGGQPQHF.

This sequence joins TRBV7-2 and TRBJ2-3; 9 bases map to TRBD2. V trimming: 5 bases; J trimming: 2 bases; junction bases outside the gene matches: 14. The CDR3 length is 18 residues. Germline values: CDR1 SGHTA, CDR2 FQGNSA. CDR3: CASSPRLGLAPTTDTQYF. The CDR3 DNA follows: TGTGCCAGCAGCCCCCGCCTGGGACTAGCCCCGACCACAGATACGCAGTATTTT.

This chain links TRBV18 with TRBJ2-7, with D possibly matching TRBD1 (6 bases). V was cut by 1 base and J by 2 bases, with 9 bases left in between. This CDR3 comprises 14 residues. Germline V CDR1 and CDR2: KGHSH, LQKENI. In DNA form, the CDR3 reads TGTGCCAGCTCACCACGGGGACAACCCTACGAGCAGTACTTC. The encoded protein is CASSPRGQPYEQYF.

This chain uses TRBV10-3 with TRBJ2-1; D not resolved. TRBJ2-7 explains the end of the DNA better; the J call may be wrong. The CDR3 is made up of 14 amino acids. CDR1 ENHRY and CDR2 SYGVKD come from the germline V gene. In DNA form, the CDR3 reads TGTGCCATCAGTAGGGTCGCCACCTACAATGAGCAGTACTTC. Amino acids: CAISRVATYNEQYF.

This clonotype was observed a single time. This chain connects TRBV7-2 to TRBJ2-7, with TRBD1 matching 7 bases. Germline values: CDR1 SGHTA, CDR2 FQGNSA. This CDR3 comprises 15 residues. V was pared by 5 bases and J by 0 bases, with 7 bases of the junction left unmatched. CDR3 coding DNA: TGTGCCAGCAGCCCCGTGGGACAGACCTCCTACGAGCAGTACTTC. Translating gives CASSPVGQTSYEQYF. Drawing the rest from reference TRBV7-2 and TRBJ2-7, the complete variable domain is GAGVSQSPSNKVTEKGKDVELRCDPISGHTALYWYRQSLGQGLEFLIYFQGNSAPDKSGLPSDRFSAERTGGSVSTLTIQRTQQEDSAVYLCASSPVGQTSYEQYFGPGTRLTVT.

The chain links TRBV20-1 to TRBJ2-5; weak D call: TRBD2 (5 bases). The J call may be mistaken, given a closer DNA end match to TRBJ2-7. The CDR3 length is 13 residues. Germline CDR1 is DFQATT and CDR2 is SNEGSKA (reference sequence). The CDR3 loop reads CSARRTGPHEQYF. The CDR3 nucleotides are TGCAGTGCTAGACGGACTGGCCCCCACGAGCAGTACTTC.